The 30 T cell receptor beta chains below were found in one sample sequenced in a study of T cell changes during pregnancy in multiple sclerosis. The protocol was immunoSEQ multiplex PCR, while the TCRdb copy is restricted to in-frame clones and leaves out a portion. Altogether around 50,000 clones are present, roughly 90% being singletons, with the ten largest covering about 0.15%. The sample consisted of CD4+ T cells from peripheral blood mononuclear cells, taken after pregnancy. These receptors were obtained from a female donor in good health, enrolled as a control in a pregnancy study.

This chain's CDR3 is CASSQVRLDSNYGYTF. The CDR3 DNA reads TGCGCCAGCAGCCAAGTTAGGCTGGACAGTAACTATGGCTACACCTTC. The V call is TRBV4-3, the J call TRBJ1-2, with D perhaps TRBD1 (6 bases). This CDR3 has 16 amino acids. The ends were cut back, 1 base at V and 1 base at J, with 13 bases in the middle. The V gene's germline CDR1 is LGHNA and CDR2 YSLEER.

This chain connects TRBV11-1 to TRBJ2-1, with 9 bases that match TRBD2. The CDR3 is 17 residues long. Germline V gives CDR1 SGHAT, CDR2 FQDESV (reference sequence). Germline trimming cut 5 bases from V and 7 bases from J; bases unmatched to any gene: 15. CDR3 sequence (DNA): TGTGCCAGCAGCCAGAGGGGTCCGCGGGGGGGCCAGAATGAGCAGTTCTTC. It specifies CASSQRGPRGGQNEQFF. Complete variable domain (other parts from reference TRBV11-1 and TRBJ2-1): EAEVAQSPRYKITEKSQAVAFWCDPISGHATLYWYRQILGQGPELLVQFQDESVVDDSQLPKDRFSAERLKGVDSTLKIQPAELGDSAMYLCASSQRGPRGGQNEQFFGPGTRLTVL.

This chain uses TRBV28 with TRBJ1-5; maybe TRBD1 (5 bases). This CDR3 has 12 residues. Trimming took off 5 bases at V and 12 bases at J, with 14 bases between the two ends. Looked up from germline, CDR1 is MDHEN and CDR2 is SYDVKM. CDR3 region: CASSPEGRGQHF. The CDR3 DNA reads as TGTGCCAGCAGTCCGGAGGGAAGGGGCCAGCATTTT. Based on the CDR3 plus reference TRBV28 and TRBJ1-5, the full variable domain is DVKVTQSSRYLVKRTGEKVFLECVQDMDHENMFWYRQDPGLGLRLIYFSYDVKMKEKGDIPEGYSVSREKKERFSLILESASTNQTSMYLCASSPEGRGQHFGDGTRLSIL.

This clone appeared a few times. The chain joins TRBV4-2 to TRBJ2-1; possible D gene TRBD2, 5 bases. Per germline, CDR1 LGHNA and CDR2 YNFKEQ. This CDR3 is 14 amino acids long. Deletions cut 1 base from V and 6 bases from J, with 10 bases between. CDR3 protein: CASSQGELGNEQFF. CDR3 nucleotides: TGTGCCAGCAGCCAAGGGGAGTTGGGCAATGAGCAGTTCTTC.

The chain carries TRBV25-1 and TRBJ1-4, with 8 bases identical to TRBD1. The germline gives CDR1 MGHDK, CDR2 SYGVNS. CDR3 length: 15 residues. Trimming at V came to 2 bases and at J to 8 bases, leaving 7 bases not matched to a gene. In DNA, the CDR3 is TGTGCCAGCAGTGAAGTTAACAGGGGGGCAGAAAAACTGTTTTTT. Its protein is CASSEVNRGAEKLFF.

The chain couples TRBV18 to TRBJ1-2; unclear D gene. Trimming removed 3 bases at V and 0 bases at J, with 14 bases between. The CDR3 runs 16 residues. CDR1 and CDR2 (germline): KGHSH, LQKENI. CDR3 in DNA: TGTGCCAGCTCACCTGCTGACGGAGGAGCTAACTATGGCTACACCTTC. Its translation: CASSPADGGANYGYTF.

This clone has a single count. V is TRBV12-5 and J is TRBJ1-2; 9 bases match TRBD1. J lost 8 bases, V lost 2 bases, and 9 bases had no gene match. The CDR3 loop spans 15 amino acids. Germline CDR1 is LGHNT and CDR2 is FRNRAP. The CDR3 reads CASGLSPGQGRGYTF. In DNA, the CDR3 is TGTGCTAGTGGTTTGTCTCCGGGACAGGGCCGGGGCTACACCTTC. The entire variable domain, with the rest obtained from reference TRBV12-5 and TRBJ1-2, is as follows: DARVTQTPRHKVTEMGQEVTMRCQPILGHNTVFWYRQTMMQGLELLAYFRNRAPLDDSGMPKDRFSAEMPDATLATLKIQPSEPRDSAVYFCASGLSPGQGRGYTFGSGTRLTVV.

The V call is TRBV5-1, the J call TRBJ2-7, with D possibly being TRBD1 (5 bases). CDR1 and CDR2 from the germline V gene are SGHRS and YFSETQ. V gave up 0 bases and J gave up 2 bases, with 9 bases separating them. The CDR3 has 14 amino acids. For the CDR3, the DNA is TGCGCCAGCAGCTTGGAGGCAGGGCCCTACGAGCAGTACTTC. This encodes CASSLEAGPYEQYF.

This chain joins TRBV7-8 and TRBJ1-2, with 7 bases identical to TRBD1. Trimming took 5 bases from V and 7 from J; bases not matched to a gene: 10. The CDR3 length is 14 residues. Germline values: CDR1 SGHVS, CDR2 FQNEAQ. CDR3 residues: CASSRGQVGSGYTF. CDR3 DNA: TGTGCCAGCAGCAGAGGACAGGTTGGAAGTGGCTACACCTTC.

The chain recombines TRBV4-2 with TRBJ1-2; 9 bases line up with TRBD1. Germline-derived CDR1 and CDR2 are LGHNA and YNFKEQ. V trimming: 1 base; J trimming: 1 base; junction bases outside the gene matches: 7. The CDR3 sequence is 17 residues long. The CDR3 loop reads CASSQAAGGQGNYGYTF. In DNA form, the CDR3 reads TGTGCCAGCAGCCAAGCCGCGGGGGGACAGGGTAACTATGGCTACACCTTC.

This clone is a singleton in its sample. J is TRBJ1-1 and V is TRBV10-3; TRBD1 matches 7 bases. Germline V gene lookup returns CDR1 ENHRY and CDR2 SYGVKD. V shed 9 bases and J 0 bases; nucleotides not matched to a gene: 7. The CDR3 covers 14 residues. CDR3 in amino acids: CAIKGTALNTEAFF. The CDR3, as DNA: TGTGCCATTAAAGGGACAGCCCTGAACACTGAAGCTTTCTTT.

The chain recombines TRBV28 with TRBJ1-2, with TRBD1 as a possible D gene (5 bases). Germline assignment: CDR1 MDHEN and CDR2 SYDVKM. V was cut by 6 bases and J by 4 bases, with 18 bases left in between. The CDR3 has 15 amino acids. The CDR3 coding sequence is TGTGCCAGCAGAGCAGGGTCAACCCGCTCCTATGGCTACACCTTC. Translated, it gives CASRAGSTRSYGYTF.

This clone was detected once. This chain joins TRBV18 and TRBJ1-1; D gene uncertain. The CDR3 has 14 residues. V lost 4 bases, J lost 0 bases, and 9 bases lay in between. CDR1 and CDR2 (germline): KGHSH, LQKENI. This chain's CDR3 is CASSLLQLNTEAFF. The CDR3 DNA reads TGTGCCAGCTCACTCCTGCAGTTGAACACTGAAGCTTTCTTT.

The rearrangement links TRBV15 to TRBJ1-1; 7 bases match TRBD1. Germline V gene data show CDR1 as LNHNV and CDR2 as YYDKDF (reference sequence). The CDR3 covers 13 residues. With 2 bases clipped from V and 8 bases from J, the junction kept 5 bases outside the gene matches. CDR3 amino acids: CATSRRQGDEAFF. In DNA, the CDR3 is TGTGCCACCAGCAGAAGACAGGGAGACGAAGCTTTCTTT.

The chain has TRBV5-1 and TRBJ1-5; 9 bases fit TRBD1. The ends lost 5 bases at V and 3 bases at J; junction bases unmatched: 6. This CDR3 is 15 amino acids long. Germline CDR1 and CDR2: SGHRS and YFSETQ. The CDR3 DNA reads as TGCGCCAGCAGTCGGACAGGGGAGGCCAATCAGCCCCAGCATTTT. Amino acids: CASSRTGEANQPQHF.

V and J are TRBV19 and TRBJ1-5, with 8 bases aligning to TRBD1. V shed 3 bases and J 2 bases; nucleotides not matched to a gene: 3. This CDR3 has 15 residues. Germline V CDR1 and CDR2: LNHDA, SQIVND (reference sequence). The CDR3 reads CASSILTGGNQPQHF. In DNA form, the CDR3 reads TGTGCCAGTAGTATTTTGACAGGGGGCAATCAGCCCCAGCATTTT.

The chain has TRBV6-6 and TRBJ2-1, with 8 bases that match TRBD2. Germline trimming cut 8 bases from V and 12 bases from J; bases unmatched to any gene: 15. This CDR3 comprises 14 residues. Germline CDR1 MNHNY, CDR2 SVGAGI (reference sequence). This CDR3 reads CASSSGRQGGGQFF. As DNA, the CDR3 is TGTGCCAGCTCTAGCGGGCGACAAGGGGGGGGGCAGTTCTTC.

The J gene is TRBJ2-1, the V gene TRBV19; TRBD2 matches 10 bases. Germline V gives CDR1 LNHDA, CDR2 SQIVND (reference sequence). With V trimmed by 4 bases and J by 7 bases, 10 bases remained unmatched. The CDR3 covers 16 residues. CDR3 sequence: CASSSRGSGGTNEQFF. CDR3 sequence (DNA): TGTGCCAGTAGTAGTAGGGGTAGCGGGGGGACGAATGAGCAGTTCTTC.

V and J are TRBV27 and TRBJ1-1, with 9 bases aligning to TRBD1. V shed 2 bases and J 0 bases; nucleotides not matched to a gene: 10. The CDR3 loop spans 18 amino acids. The germline gives CDR1 MNHEY, CDR2 SMNVEV (reference sequence). CDR3 in DNA: TGTGCCAGCAGTTTAGATGGGACAGGGTTAACCCTGAACACTGAAGCTTTCTTT. As protein: CASSLDGTGLTLNTEAFF.

The J gene is TRBJ2-3, the V gene TRBV6-4, with TRBD1 as a possible D gene (6 bases). Germline V lookup: CDR1 MRHNA, CDR2 SNTAGT. V lost 9 bases and J lost 7, with 26 bases in between. CDR3 size: 16 residues. The CDR3 bases are TGTGCCAGGAGAAAAGACACAGGGCTCCAGCAGAATACGCAGTATTTT. It translates to CARRKDTGLQQNTQYF.

The CDR3 bases are TGTGCCAGCAGCCAAGAAGGGGGGGGGCTCTACAATGAGCAGTTCTTC. The encoded protein is CASSQEGGGLYNEQFF. The chain uses TRBV4-2 and TRBJ2-1; a possible D gene is TRBD2 (7 bases). CDR1 and CDR2 (germline): LGHNA, YNFKEQ. The CDR3 consists of 16 residues. Trimming removed 0 bases from V and 3 bases from J, with 12 bases in between.

V is TRBV7-3 and J is TRBJ2-7, with TRBD2 identical over 10 bases. From germline, CDR1 is SGHTA and CDR2 FQGTGA. The CDR3 loop spans 15 amino acids. V was pared by 5 bases and J by 5 bases, with 9 bases of the junction left unmatched. CDR3: CASSPASGGVDEQYF. CDR3 DNA: TGTGCCAGCAGCCCGGCTAGCGGGGGAGTCGACGAGCAGTACTTC.

V is TRBV11-2 and J is TRBJ1-1; a possible D gene is TRBD1 (5 bases). CDR1 is SGHAT and CDR2 is FQNNGV in the germline V gene. V was shortened by 3 bases and J by 11 bases, with 16 bases between the two germline ends. CDR3 length: 13 residues. The CDR3, as DNA: TGTGCCAGCAGCTTTGACAGCCAAAACATCGCTTTCTTT. Its translation: CASSFDSQNIAFF. The variable domain in full, completed from reference TRBV11-2 and TRBJ1-1, reads EAGVAQSPRYKIIEKRQSVAFWCNPISGHATLYWYQQILGQGPKLLIQFQNNGVVDDSQLPKDRFSAERLKGVDSTLKIQPAKLEDSAVYLCASSFDSQNIAFFGQGTRLTVV.

V gene TRBV28 combines with J gene TRBJ1-4; D unclear. The CDR3 is 14 amino acids. Germline V gene lookup returns CDR1 MDHEN and CDR2 SYDVKM. Between the trimmed V and J ends, which lost 4 bases and 7 bases, there was a span of 13 bases. As DNA, the CDR3 is TGTGCCAGCAGTTCCCCCGGGTTCCCTGAAAAACTGTTTTTT. It is translated as CASSSPGFPEKLFF.

V is TRBV7-2 and J is TRBJ2-4; 15 positions agree with TRBD2. This CDR3 is built from 16 residues. Germline V gene sequence: CDR1 SGHTA, CDR2 FQGNSA. J gave up 6 bases and V 5 bases, and 5 bases lay outside the gene matches. CDR3 bases: TGTGCCAGCAGCCAGGGACTAGCGGGGGGCGTAAACATTCAGTACTTC. Translated, it gives CASSQGLAGGVNIQYF.

The chain uses TRBV6-1 and TRBJ2-7, with 9 bases aligning to TRBD1. J was trimmed by 3 bases and V by 6 bases; bases with no gene match: 9. Germline V gene sequence: CDR1 MNHNS, CDR2 SASEGT. This CDR3 comprises 15 residues. DNA of the CDR3: TGTGCCAGCAGGCATGGGGGGACAGGGTACTACGAGCAGTACTTC. Its translation is CASRHGGTGYYEQYF.

The CDR3 bases are TGTGCCAGCAGCGAGCGGACAGGGTTTGGAAACACCATATATTTT. Amino acids: CASSERTGFGNTIYF. J is TRBJ1-3 and V is TRBV13; 8 bases are a match to TRBD1. The CDR3 is 15 residues long. CDR1 and CDR2 from the germline V gene are PRHDT and FYEKMQ (reference sequence). V was clipped by 5 bases and J by 3 bases; unmatched bases: 6.

The chain combines TRBV6-1 with TRBJ2-7, with 14 bases fitting TRBD2. CDR1 MNHNS and CDR2 SASEGT come from the germline V gene. The junction had 3 bases not matched to a gene; V was cut back by 8 bases and J by 3 bases. The CDR3 is 14 residues long. The chain's CDR3 is CASGTSGGFYEQYF. The CDR3 DNA reads TGTGCCAGCGGGACTAGCGGGGGCTTCTACGAGCAGTACTTC.

The genes are TRBV6-1 and TRBJ1-4; TRBD1 agrees at 9 bases. CDR3 length: 15 residues. Germline V gene lookup returns CDR1 MNHNS and CDR2 SASEGT. Trimming took 5 bases from V and 8 from J; bases not matched to a gene: 9. Written as DNA, the CDR3 is TGTGCCAGCAGTAGGCCGGGACAGGGAAGCGAAAAACTGTTTTTT. It encodes CASSRPGQGSEKLFF.

The rearrangement links TRBV29-1 to TRBJ1-1; D call uncertain. Trimming stripped 2 bases from V and 3 bases from J, with 16 bases between. The CDR3 runs 15 residues. The germline CDR1 and CDR2 sequences are SQVTM and ANQGSEA. This CDR3 is CSVESEGKEDTEAFF. CDR3 nucleotide sequence: TGCAGCGTTGAATCCGAGGGTAAGGAGGACACTGAAGCTTTCTTT.